This TCR beta chain derives from a study of blood T cell repertoires in COVID-19. Study in general: From the United States, Italy and Spain came samples of acute and convalescent COVID-19.

This CDR3 has 14 residues. Trimming cost V 2 bases and J 4 bases, with 10 bases left between them. Germline V gene sequence: CDR1 SGHRS, CDR2 YFSETQ. Seattle patient enrollment occurred during active infection, with longitudinal follow-up thereafter. Authors' analysis steps: Reference gene primer amplification gave nucleated cell count estimates. Clones were read by immunoSEQ multiplex PCR, and TCRdb kept only the in-frame ones, dropping some. V and J calls and clone size are copied from that table; D and trimming were computed from the DNA. The sample has about 89,000 clones; 78% are singletons. Sequencing was carried out using peripheral blood. The chain couples TRBV5-1 to TRBJ2-1; weak D call: TRBD1 (6 bases). This clonotype originated in a man in his 70s with COVID-19, enrolled during active disease. For the CDR3, the DNA is TGCGCCAGCAGCTTCAGGACAGAATACAATGAGCAGTTCTTC. Residues: CASSFRTEYNEQFF.